Below are 15 T cell receptor beta chains sequenced from a single sample in a study of response to subunit inactivated influenza vaccine. TCRdb independently ran MiXCR on the RT-PCR reads; one entry per CDR3 protein. The sample yields 600,000 to 850,000 distinct CDR3 sequences, approximately 14% seen once. The specimen was PBMCs from blood, collected approximately 15 days before vaccination. The receptors derive from a man aged 50 to 59 who received an inactivated influenza vaccine.

The chain has TRBV10-3 and TRBJ2-2; D remains ambiguous. The germline V gene has CDR1 ENHRY and CDR2 SYGVKD. CDR3 length equals 16 residues. V shed 0 bases and J shed 0 bases, with 8 bases lying between them. The DNA of the CDR3 is TGTGCCATCAGTGAGTCTGTCAAAACGAACACCGGGGAGCTGTTTTTT. It is translated as CAISESVKTNTGELFF.

The chain carries TRBV10-3 and TRBJ2-7; TRBD2 is a possible D gene (5 bases). Per germline, CDR1 ENHRY and CDR2 SYGVKD. The V end lost 0 bases, the J end lost 3 bases, and 18 bases lay between the germline ends. The CDR3 has 17 residues. In DNA form, the CDR3 reads TGTGCCATCAGTGAGTCGATTCGAGGGCTGTCTCACTACGAGCAGTACTTC. Translated: CAISESIRGLSHYEQYF.

The chain couples TRBV20-1 to TRBJ2-1; the D is unclear. The germline V and J ends were trimmed by 0 bases and 10 bases, with 10 bases remaining between them. The CDR3 contains 12 residues. CDR1 is DFQATT, CDR2 SNEGSKA, per germline (reference sequence). The CDR3 coding sequence is TGCAGTGCTAGAGATCTCGCCCAAGAGCAGTTCTTC. It is translated as CSARDLAQEQFF.

This clonotype was counted between two and nine times. This chain links TRBV12-3 or TRBV12-4 with TRBJ2-3; 9 bases are shared with TRBD2. This CDR3 comprises 16 residues. The J segment lost 8 bases and the V segment lost 5 bases, leaving 14 bases of the junction unmatched. CDR3 amino acids: CASSPRVAGAGGTQYF. CDR3 in DNA: TGTGCCAGCAGTCCCCGGGTAGCGGGGGCCGGTGGTACGCAGTATTTT.

This clonotype was observed a few times. This chain links TRBV4-3 with TRBJ1-3; D not certain. Between the trimmed V and J ends, which lost 0 bases and 0 bases, there was a span of 12 bases. There are 17 residues in the CDR3. The germline CDR1 and CDR2 sequences are LGHNA and YSLEER. CDR3 amino acids: CASSQDHGILSGNTIYF. The CDR3 DNA reads as TGCGCCAGCAGCCAAGATCATGGTATTCTCTCTGGAAACACCATATATTTT.

The gene calls are TRBV9 and TRBJ2-1; 7 bases line up with TRBD2. Germline CDR1 SGDLS, CDR2 YYNGEE. V lost 0 bases and J lost 8; bases outside the gene matches: 8. There are 15 residues in the CDR3. In DNA form, the CDR3 reads TGTGCCAGCAGCGTAGGTACGGGGGGTTCTTATGAGCAGTTCTTC. Protein product: CASSVGTGGSYEQFF.

V gene TRBV3-1 combines with J gene TRBJ2-4; 8 positions match TRBD2. The CDR3 covers 16 residues. V shed 1 base, J shed 3 bases, and the junction held 5 bases outside the gene matches. The V gene's germline CDR1 is LGHDT and CDR2 YNNKEL (reference sequence). The CDR3 reads CASSQGGAGVKNIQYF. Written as DNA, the CDR3 is TGTGCCAGCAGCCAAGGCGGAGCGGGAGTCAAAAACATTCAGTACTTC.

This clonotype came up many times. V usage is TRBV18 and J usage is TRBJ2-1; D is possibly TRBD1 (6 bases). From germline, CDR1 is KGHSH and CDR2 LQKENI. The CDR3 has 13 residues. The V end lost 3 bases, the J end lost 10 bases, and 13 bases lay between the germline ends. The CDR3 is CASSPTLQGEQFF. The CDR3 coding sequence is TGTGCCAGCTCACCGACGCTTCAGGGGGAGCAGTTCTTC.

This clonotype appeared a few times. The chain combines TRBV6-2 or TRBV6-3 with TRBJ1-1; 8 bases line up with TRBD1. The V and J ends lost 5 bases and 7 bases, in that order; junction bases with no gene match: 6. This CDR3 is built from 13 residues. In germline, CDR1 is MNHEY, CDR2 SVGEGT. CDR3 amino acids: CASSDRGSDEAFF. DNA of the CDR3: TGTGCCAGCAGTGACAGGGGATCTGATGAAGCTTTCTTT.

The chain uses TRBV5-6 and TRBJ2-2; D uncertain. Germline V gives CDR1 SGHDT, CDR2 YYEEEE. The CDR3 has 15 residues. V was shortened by 4 bases and J by 8 bases, with 18 bases between the two germline ends. CDR3 sequence reads: CASSAWVRPNGELFF. The CDR3 region has the DNA TGTGCCAGCAGCGCTTGGGTTCGGCCGAATGGGGAGCTGTTTTTT.

This clonotype was observed at least ten times. The V gene is TRBV6-1, the J gene TRBJ2-1; 9 nucleotides match TRBD2. This CDR3 has 15 residues. Germline values: CDR1 MNHNS, CDR2 SASEGT. With V trimmed by 6 bases and J by 5 bases, 8 bases remained unmatched. The CDR3 coding sequence is TGTGCCAGCAGCCACGGGACTAGCCTCAACAATGAGCAGTTCTTC. Translation: CASSHGTSLNNEQFF.

The chain joins TRBV29-1 to TRBJ2-7; the match to TRBD1 covers 10 bases. Germline V lookup: CDR1 SQVTM, CDR2 ANQGSEA. J was trimmed by 2 bases and V by 6 bases; bases with no gene match: 4. The CDR3 is 13 amino acids. The CDR3 DNA follows: TGCAGCGTCGGGACAGGGGCGGCCTACGAGCAGTACTTC. Residues: CSVGTGAAYEQYF.

The rearrangement joins TRBV24-1 to TRBJ2-1; a weak D match, TRBD2 (6 bases). CDR1 and CDR2 (germline): KGHDR, SFDVKD. The CDR3 spans 16 residues. The ends were cut back, 3 bases at V and 2 bases at J, with 13 bases in the middle. The CDR3 DNA follows: TGTGCCACCAGTGATCCGCGGGGCAGAACCTACAATGAGCAGTTCTTC. It is translated as CATSDPRGRTYNEQFF.

This chain links TRBV6-1 with TRBJ2-7, with 10 bases that match TRBD2. V shed 6 bases, J shed 3 bases, and the junction held 8 bases outside the gene matches. CDR1 is MNHNS, CDR2 SASEGT, per germline. The CDR3 runs 15 residues. CDR3 residues: CASSFALAGRYEQYF. CDR3 nucleotide sequence: TGTGCCAGCAGCTTCGCACTAGCGGGACGCTACGAGCAGTACTTC.

The rearrangement uses TRBV6-2 or TRBV6-3 and TRBJ2-7; maybe TRBD2 (5 bases). CDR3 size: 15 residues. Between the trimmed V and J ends, which lost 6 bases and 0 bases, there was a span of 15 bases. The germline V gene has CDR1 MNHEY and CDR2 SVGEGT. CDR3 region: CASRPGLDSSYEQYF. As DNA, the CDR3 is TGTGCCAGCAGACCCGGACTGGATAGCTCCTACGAGCAGTACTTC.